A single sample gave rise to the 13 T cell receptor beta chains below, sequenced in a study of cytomegalovirus exposure and HLA in healthy donors. Only in-frame clones appear in the TCRdb table, and some are missing; sequencing was by immunoSEQ multiplex PCR. The repertoire consists of under 100,000 clones, with around 96% occurring once and the leading ten covering 0.78%. Sequences were obtained from PBMCs. Receptors were obtained from a man in his late teens or twenties in good health and CMV-seronegative.

The chain couples TRBV2 to TRBJ2-3; 11 nucleotides align to TRBD1. CDR3 length equals 16 residues. J gave up 1 base and V 4 bases, and 4 bases lay outside the gene matches. Germline V gene sequence: CDR1 SNHLY, CDR2 FYNNEI. The CDR3 loop reads CASSARTGGRTDTQYF. The CDR3 coding sequence is TGTGCCAGCAGTGCCCGGACAGGGGGCCGCACAGATACGCAGTATTTT. The full variable domain, in which reference TRBV2 and TRBJ2-3 provide the parts outside the CDR3, is EPEVTQTPSHQVTQMGQEVILRCVPISNHLYFYWYRQILGQKVEFLVSFYNNEISEKSEIFDDQFSVERPDGSNFTLKIRSTKLEDSAMYFCASSARTGGRTDTQYFGPGTRLTVL.

The chain recombines TRBV18 with TRBJ1-2; D may be TRBD1 (5 bases). The CDR3 runs 16 residues. V was pared by 2 bases and J by 0 bases, with 13 bases between. Looked up from germline, CDR1 is KGHSH and CDR2 is LQKENI. The CDR3 region is CASSPAGGNTNYGYTF. CDR3 sequence (DNA): TGTGCCAGCTCACCAGCGGGGGGAAATACTAACTATGGCTACACCTTC.

This chain links TRBV5-8 with TRBJ1-2; D call uncertain. The V gene lost 4 bases and the J gene lost 5 bases, with 18 bases spanning the gap. Germline CDR1 reads SGHTS; CDR2 reads YDEGEE. The CDR3 is made up of 15 amino acids. In nucleotides, the CDR3 is TGTGCCAGCAGCCCCAATCTCCTAGGGAGATATGGCTACACCTTC. Amino acids: CASSPNLLGRYGYTF.

The rearrangement uses TRBV4-1 and TRBJ2-1; 9 bases match TRBD2. CDR1 MGHRA and CDR2 YSYEKL come from the germline V gene. The CDR3 length is 13 residues. J was trimmed by 15 bases and V by 1 base; bases with no gene match: 7. CDR3 nucleotides: TGCGCCAGCAGCCAAGCTAGTAGCGGGAGTCGGTTCTTC. Translation gives CASSQASSGSRFF.

V is TRBV6-5 and J is TRBJ2-1; D unclear. Trimming pared 2 bases from V and 2 bases from J, leaving 7 bases between. The CDR3 has 14 residues. Germline CDR1 MNHEY, CDR2 SVGAGI. CDR3 sequence (DNA): TGTGCCAGCAGTTACCAGAGGACCTACAATGAGCAGTTCTTC. It specifies CASSYQRTYNEQFF.

This clone came up once. This rearrangement joins TRBV7-9 to TRBJ2-3; D is unclear. Deletions cut 1 base from V and 3 bases from J, with 8 bases between. Looked up from germline, CDR1 is SEHNR and CDR2 is FQNEAQ (reference sequence). The CDR3 extends over 14 amino acids. The CDR3 DNA follows: TGTGCCAGCAGCTTAGATATCGGGACAGATACGCAGTATTTT. Translated, it gives CASSLDIGTDTQYF.

The chain links TRBV9 to TRBJ2-4, with TRBD1 identical over 7 bases. CDR3 length: 16 amino acids. The trim removed 3 bases at V and 0 bases at J, leaving 6 bases unmatched. Germline CDR1 reads SGDLS; CDR2 reads YYNGEE. CDR3 nucleotides: TGTGCCAGCAGCGCAGGGGACAGAATAGCCAAAAACATTCAGTACTTC. The encoded protein is CASSAGDRIAKNIQYF.

The chain is built from TRBV29-1 and TRBJ2-1; TRBD1 matches at 7 bases. This CDR3 region has 12 residues. Trimming at V came to 5 bases and at J to 12 bases, leaving 10 bases not matched to a gene. Germline lookup yields CDR1 SQVTM and CDR2 ANQGSEA. This chain's CDR3 is CSVSGTVMRQFF. The CDR3 DNA is TGCAGCGTTTCCGGGACAGTGATGAGGCAGTTCTTC.

The chain recombines TRBV21-1 with TRBJ1-2. TRBV21-1 constitutes a pseudogene. The CDR3 is made up of 12 amino acids. In nucleotides, the CDR3 is TGTGCCAGCACCCTACCCTACTATGGCTACACCTTC. Protein: CASTLPYYGYTF.

This clone showed up just once. J is TRBJ1-4 and V is TRBV4-1; 8 nucleotides align to TRBD1. Per the germline V gene, CDR1 is MGHRA and CDR2 is YSYEKL. There are 15 residues in the CDR3. V lost 4 bases to trimming and J lost 7 bases; unmatched junction nucleotides: 8. The CDR3 sequence: CASSRGQGASEKLFF. The CDR3 coding sequence is TGCGCCAGCAGCCGCGGGCAGGGGGCTAGTGAAAAACTGTTTTTT.

This chain joins TRBV11-3 and TRBJ2-1; 7 bases match TRBD2. V trimming: 1 base; J trimming: 9 bases; junction bases outside the gene matches: 6. The CDR3 runs to 14 residues. Germline V gene data show CDR1 as SGHNT and CDR2 as YENEEA. The CDR3 loop is CASSLGRETSEQFF. The CDR3 DNA is TGTGCCAGCAGCTTAGGGCGGGAGACCAGTGAGCAGTTCTTC. Together with reference TRBV11-3 and TRBJ2-1, the CDR3 gives the full variable domain: EAGVVQSPRYKIIEKKQPVAFWCNPISGHNTLYWYLQNLGQGPELLIRYENEEAVDDSQLPKDRFSAERLKGVDSTLKIQPAELGDSAVYLCASSLGRETSEQFFGPGTRLTVL.

This chain joins TRBV30 and TRBJ2-2; 9 positions agree with TRBD1. CDR1 GTSNPN and CDR2 SVGIG come from the germline V gene (reference sequence). J was trimmed by 1 base and V by 0 bases; bases with no gene match: 6. The CDR3 is made up of 17 amino acids. In DNA, the CDR3 is TGTGCCTGGAGTGTACCCAGGACAGGGGTGAACACCGGGGAGCTGTTTTTT. It codes for CAWSVPRTGVNTGELFF.

In this sample, this clone turned up once. The chain combines TRBV5-1 with TRBJ1-1; tentatively, D is TRBD1 (5 bases). The V end lost 3 bases, the J end lost 2 bases, and 17 bases lay between the germline ends. There are 16 residues in the CDR3. CDR1 is SGHRS, CDR2 YFSETQ, per germline. For the CDR3, the DNA is TGCGCCAGCAGCTCGAGGCGGGGACGTGAAAACACTGAAGCTTTCTTT. It translates to CASSSRRGRENTEAFF. The full variable domain, completed using reference TRBV5-1 and TRBJ1-1, is KAGVTQTPRYLIKTRGQQVTLSCSPISGHRSVSWYQQTPGQGLQFLFEYFSETQRNKGNFPGRFSGRQFSNSRSEMNVSTLELGDSALYLCASSSRRGRENTEAFFGQGTRLTVV.